Listed here is a single T cell receptor beta chain. Its antigen is unidentified. The data originate from a study of T cell clones after liver transplantation. TCRdb's copy holds only in-frame clones and misses some; the assay was immunoSEQ multiplex PCR. The repertoire holds fewer than 70,000 clones, with 70% to 75% as singletons. Study-wide results and limits: In two subjects, few donor cells limited the measurable donor-reactive repertoire.

Sequenced here: CD4+ T cells from blood, sampled before liver transplant. The clonotype comes from a human donor who received a liver transplant.

The CDR3 region is CASSLGGGNSNQPQHF. DNA of the CDR3: TGTGCCAGCTCACTCGGCGGCGGCAATAGCAATCAGCCCCAGCATTTT. The V and J genes are TRBV18 and TRBJ1-5; no clear D gene. V lost 4 bases and J 0 bases, leaving 13 bases between the germline ends. Germline CDR1 KGHSH, CDR2 LQKENI. The CDR3 is 16 residues long.